The sequence of this T cell receptor beta chain was determined in a study of blood T cell repertoires in COVID-19. About the research overall: COVID-19 samples collected from the United States, Italy and Spain covered acute and convalescent phases.

Produced via immunoSEQ multiplex PCR; TCRdb's table is partial and in-frame only. Among some 150,000 clones listed, more than 70% were seen once. Trimming at V came to 4 bases and at J to 7 bases, leaving 2 bases not matched to a gene. The CDR3 is 12 residues long. Germline V gene lookup returns CDR1 SGHDT and CDR2 YYEEEE. The sequence was obtained from a woman in her fifties or sixties with acute or convalescent COVID-19. The chain recombines TRBV5-6 with TRBJ1-5; TRBD1 matches 7 bases. Sequencing was performed on peripheral blood. CDR3 in DNA: TGTGCCAGCAGCCCACAGGGGCAGCCCCAGCATTTT. Amino acid sequence: CASSPQGQPQHF.